Shown below are 12 T cell receptor beta chains from a single sample sequenced in a study of PD-1 blockade in mismatch repair-deficient tumors. The assay was immunoSEQ multiplex PCR, and TCRdb's table has in-frame clones only and misses some. The data contain about 22,000 clones, roughly four fifths of them seen just once; the ten biggest clones take up about a sixth. This specimen consisted of peripheral blood, obtained 2 weeks after starting pembrolizumab. All receptors derive from an adult with mismatch repair-deficient cancer.

This sequence joins TRBV19 and TRBJ1-1; TRBD1 might be the D (5 bases). CDR1 LNHDA and CDR2 SQIVND come from the germline V gene (reference sequence). This CDR3 is 18 amino acids long. V was trimmed by 3 bases and J by 5 bases, leaving 25 bases between them. DNA of the CDR3: TGTGCCAGTAGTATCAGGTCAGGGTTAGGAGCGGATAAGACTGAAGCTTTCTTT. Translating it yields CASSIRSGLGADKTEAFF. Variable domain in full (rest from reference TRBV19 and TRBJ1-1): DGGITQSPKYLFRKEGQNVTLSCEQNLNHDAMYWYRQDPGQGLRLIYYSQIVNDFQKGDIAEGYSVSREKKESFPLTVTSAQKNPTAFYLCASSIRSGLGADKTEAFFGQGTRLTVV.

The CDR3 sequence: CASSVSGRASDEQFF. The CDR3, as DNA: TGTGCCAGCAGTGTTAGCGGGAGGGCCAGCGATGAGCAGTTCTTC. V and J are TRBV5-4 and TRBJ2-1; 11 positions match TRBD2. CDR1 SGHNT and CDR2 YYREEE come from the germline V gene (reference sequence). Germline trimming cut 5 bases from V and 8 bases from J; bases unmatched to any gene: 9. The CDR3 is 15 amino acids.

The chain joins TRBV19 to TRBJ1-1, with 11 positions matching TRBD1. The CDR3 covers 14 residues. Germline assignment: CDR1 LNHDA and CDR2 SQIVND (reference sequence). The J segment lost 7 bases and the V segment lost 4 bases, leaving 5 bases of the junction unmatched. The CDR3 DNA follows: TGTGCCAGTAGTACCGGAGGGACAGGGGGTGAAGCTTTCTTT. Translated: CASSTGGTGGEAFF.

The chain has TRBV7-8 and TRBJ2-1; 10 nucleotides agree with TRBD2. The V segment lost 1 base and the J segment 2 bases; nucleotides outside the gene matches: 17. Germline loops: CDR1 SGHVS, CDR2 FQNEAQ. The CDR3 is made up of 21 amino acids. This CDR3 is CASSLGRRGTRLAGAYNEQFF. The CDR3 nucleotides are TGTGCCAGCAGCTTAGGACGGCGGGGGACTCGGCTAGCGGGAGCCTACAATGAGCAGTTCTTC.

J is TRBJ2-3 and V is TRBV4-1; 12 positions match TRBD2. Germline V gene lookup returns CDR1 MGHRA and CDR2 YSYEKL. CDR3 size: 20 residues. The ends lost 4 bases at V and 3 bases at J; junction bases unmatched: 17. Here the CDR3 reads CASSLSPPPSGRAATDTQYF. In DNA form, the CDR3 reads TGCGCCAGCAGCCTCTCTCCCCCCCCTAGCGGGAGGGCCGCTACAGATACGCAGTATTTT.

The chain has TRBV5-1 and TRBJ2-7; the match to TRBD1 covers 7 bases. CDR3 size: 18 residues. CDR1 is SGHRS, CDR2 YFSETQ, per germline. The trim removed 0 bases at V and 2 bases at J, leaving 14 bases unmatched. DNA of the CDR3: TGCGCCAGCAGCTTGGGGTTAAGGGGTCGACAGGGACCCTACGAGCAGTACTTC. This sequence encodes CASSLGLRGRQGPYEQYF.

The chain employs TRBV9 and TRBJ1-2; 8 bases fit TRBD1. V gave up 4 bases and J gave up 4 bases; unmatched junction bases: 9. The CDR3 covers 15 residues. Germline values: CDR1 SGDLS, CDR2 YYNGEE. CDR3 loop: CASSLAGGSVYGYTF. The CDR3 DNA sequence: TGTGCCAGCAGCCTGGCAGGGGGCTCCGTCTATGGCTACACCTTC. The complete variable domain, with remaining parts taken from reference TRBV9 and TRBJ1-2, reads DSGVTQTPKHLITATGQRVTLRCSPRSGDLSVYWYQQSLDQGLQFLIQYYNGEERAKGNILERFSAQQFPDLHSELNLSSLELGDSALYFCASSLAGGSVYGYTFGSGTRLTVV.

This rearrangement joins TRBV5-1 to TRBJ2-7, with a weak D call TRBD2 (5 bases). The length of the CDR3 is 13 residues. The V gene lost 3 bases and the J gene lost 7 bases, with 14 bases spanning the gap. The germline CDR1 and CDR2 sequences are SGHRS and YFSETQ. CDR3 protein: CASSSGPTGEQYF. In nucleotides, the CDR3 is TGCGCCAGCAGCTCCGGGCCAACGGGAGAGCAGTACTTC.

The chain is built from TRBV5-1 and TRBJ2-7; 9 nucleotides line up with TRBD2. Germline values: CDR1 SGHRS, CDR2 YFSETQ. The length of the CDR3 is 15 residues. The V segment lost 1 base and the J segment 1 base; nucleotides outside the gene matches: 3. DNA of the CDR3: TGCGCCAGCAGCTTGACGGCGGGAGGGTCCTACGAGCAGTACTTC. It is translated as CASSLTAGGSYEQYF.

The chain has TRBV27 and TRBJ1-2, with a possible D match to TRBD1 (5 bases). Trimming took 5 bases from V and 2 from J, leaving 15 bases between them. CDR1 is MNHEY and CDR2 is SMNVEV in the germline V gene (reference sequence). The CDR3 spans 15 residues. The CDR3 reads CASSPKGRSNYGYTF. The CDR3 bases are TGTGCCAGCAGTCCCAAGGGACGGTCCAACTATGGCTACACCTTC.

The chain recombines TRBV28 with TRBJ2-6; D not certain. The V end was cut by 7 bases, the J end by 2 bases, with 6 bases between. CDR3 length: 13 residues. Looked up from germline, CDR1 is MDHEN and CDR2 is SYDVKM. The CDR3 coding sequence is TGTGCCAGCATTAGTCCTGGGGCCAACGTCCTGACTTTC. Amino acid sequence: CASISPGANVLTF. The whole variable domain, filled in from reference TRBV28 and TRBJ2-6, reads DVKVTQSSRYLVKRTGEKVFLECVQDMDHENMFWYRQDPGLGLRLIYFSYDVKMKEKGDIPEGYSVSREKKERFSLILESASTNQTSMYLCASISPGANVLTFGAGSRLTVL.

The chain is built from TRBV6-5 and TRBJ2-7; D not certain. The V gene's germline CDR1 is MNHEY and CDR2 SVGAGI. V was shortened by 4 bases and J by 1 base, with 11 bases between the two germline ends. CDR3 length: 14 amino acids. In nucleotides, the CDR3 is TGTGCCAGCAGTTCCCCAGGTCGATCCTACGAGCAGTACTTC. Translating it yields CASSSPGRSYEQYF.